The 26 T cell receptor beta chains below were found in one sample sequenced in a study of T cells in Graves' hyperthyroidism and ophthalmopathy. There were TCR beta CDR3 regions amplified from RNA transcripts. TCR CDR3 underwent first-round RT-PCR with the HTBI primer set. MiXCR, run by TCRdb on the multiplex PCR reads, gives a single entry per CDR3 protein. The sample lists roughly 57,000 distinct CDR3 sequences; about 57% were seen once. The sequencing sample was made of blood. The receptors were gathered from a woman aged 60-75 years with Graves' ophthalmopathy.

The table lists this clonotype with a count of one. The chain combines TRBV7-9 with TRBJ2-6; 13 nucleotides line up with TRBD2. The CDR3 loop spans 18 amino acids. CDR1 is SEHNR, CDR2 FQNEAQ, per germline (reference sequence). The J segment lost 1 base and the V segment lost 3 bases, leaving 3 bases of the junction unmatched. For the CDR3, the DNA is TGTGCCAGCAGCTTCCGGACTAGCGGGAGTTCTGGGGCCAACGTCCTGACTTTC. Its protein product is CASSFRTSGSSGANVLTF. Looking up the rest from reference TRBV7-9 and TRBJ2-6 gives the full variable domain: DTGVSQNPRHKITKRGQNVTFRCDPISEHNRLYWYRQTLGQGPEFLTYFQNEAQLEKSRLLSDRFSAERPKGSFSTLEIQRTEQGDSAMYLCASSFRTSGSSGANVLTFGAGSRLTVL.

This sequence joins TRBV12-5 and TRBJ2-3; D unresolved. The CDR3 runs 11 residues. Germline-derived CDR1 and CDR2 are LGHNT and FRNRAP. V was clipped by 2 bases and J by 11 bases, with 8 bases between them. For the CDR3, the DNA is TGTGCTAGTGGTTTGCTAGGGCTGCAGTATTTT. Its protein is CASGLLGLQYF.

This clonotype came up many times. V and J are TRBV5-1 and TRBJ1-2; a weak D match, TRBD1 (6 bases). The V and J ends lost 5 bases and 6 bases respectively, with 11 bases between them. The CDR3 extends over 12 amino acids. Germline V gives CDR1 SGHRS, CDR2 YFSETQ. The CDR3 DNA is TGCGCCAGCAGAACAGGGTCTGATGGCTACACCTTC. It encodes CASRTGSDGYTF. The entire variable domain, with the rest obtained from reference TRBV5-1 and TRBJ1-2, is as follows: KAGVTQTPRYLIKTRGQQVTLSCSPISGHRSVSWYQQTPGQGLQFLFEYFSETQRNKGNFPGRFSGRQFSNSRSEMNVSTLELGDSALYLCASRTGSDGYTFGSGTRLTVV.

The CDR3 bases are TGTGCCAGCAGCGTAGGGAGGGGCGAAGACTATGGCTACACCTTC. This sequence encodes CASSVGRGEDYGYTF. The chain links TRBV9 to TRBJ1-2; D possibly corresponds to TRBD1 (5 bases). This CDR3 contains 15 residues. Germline-derived CDR1 and CDR2 are SGDLS and YYNGEE. V was shortened by 0 bases and J by 3 bases, with 12 bases between the two germline ends.

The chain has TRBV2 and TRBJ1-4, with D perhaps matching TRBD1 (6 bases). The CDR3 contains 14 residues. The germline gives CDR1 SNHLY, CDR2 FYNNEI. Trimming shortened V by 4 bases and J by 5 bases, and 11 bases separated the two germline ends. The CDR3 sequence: CASSVGQWNEKLFF. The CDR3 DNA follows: TGTGCCAGCAGTGTCGGACAGTGGAATGAAAAACTGTTTTTT.

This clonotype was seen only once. The CDR3, as DNA: TGCGCCAGCAGCTTCACAGGGGGGGATGAAAAACTGTTTTTT. This translates into CASSFTGGDEKLFF. The chain couples TRBV5-1 to TRBJ1-4; TRBD1 matches 8 bases. From germline, CDR1 is SGHRS and CDR2 YFSETQ. The CDR3 contains 14 residues. V gave up 2 bases and J gave up 6 bases; unmatched junction bases: 3.

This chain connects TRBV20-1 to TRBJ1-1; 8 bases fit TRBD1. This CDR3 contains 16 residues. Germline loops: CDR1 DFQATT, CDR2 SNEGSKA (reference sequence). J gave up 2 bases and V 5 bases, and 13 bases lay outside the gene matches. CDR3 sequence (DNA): TGCAGTGCTCCCCTCGGGACAGGTTGGGGCAACACTGAAGCTTTCTTT. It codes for CSAPLGTGWGNTEAFF.

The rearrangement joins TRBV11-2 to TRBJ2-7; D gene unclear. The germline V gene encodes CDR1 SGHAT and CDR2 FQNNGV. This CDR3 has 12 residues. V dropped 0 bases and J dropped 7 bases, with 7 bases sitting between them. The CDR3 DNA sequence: TGTGCCAGCAGCTTAGATCTGGGAGAGCAGTACTTC. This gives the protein CASSLDLGEQYF.

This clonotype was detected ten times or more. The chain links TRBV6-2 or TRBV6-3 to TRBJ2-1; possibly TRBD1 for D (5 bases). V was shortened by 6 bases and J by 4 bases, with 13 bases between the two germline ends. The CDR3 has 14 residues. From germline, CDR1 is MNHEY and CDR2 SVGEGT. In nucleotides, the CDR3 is TGTGCCAGCAGCCTAGGACACGATTACAATGAGCAGTTCTTC. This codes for CASSLGHDYNEQFF.

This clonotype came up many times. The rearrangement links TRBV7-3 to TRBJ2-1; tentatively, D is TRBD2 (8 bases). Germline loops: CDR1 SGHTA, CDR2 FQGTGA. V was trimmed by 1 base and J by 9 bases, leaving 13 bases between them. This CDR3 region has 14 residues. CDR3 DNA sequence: TGTGCCAGCAGCTTAAAGGGGGCGGGAGGTGAGCAGTTCTTC. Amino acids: CASSLKGAGGEQFF.

The CDR3 is CSARDGGGGEKLFF. As DNA, the CDR3 is TGCAGTGCTAGAGACGGGGGCGGGGGAGAAAAACTGTTTTTT. The chain recombines TRBV20-1 with TRBJ1-4; TRBD1 is a possible D gene (6 bases). This CDR3 contains 14 residues. Trimming took off 0 bases at V and 8 bases at J, with 13 bases between the two ends. The V gene's germline CDR1 is DFQATT and CDR2 SNEGSKA (reference sequence).

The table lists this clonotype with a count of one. The CDR3 coding sequence is TGTGCCAGCGGGAGGTACAATGAGCAGTTCTTC. It specifies CASGRYNEQFF. V usage is TRBV5-5 and J usage is TRBJ2-1, with D maybe TRBD2 (6 bases). This CDR3 spans 11 amino acids. Germline loops: CDR1 SGHKS, CDR2 YYEKEE (reference sequence). The V end lost 7 bases, the J end lost 4 bases, and 6 bases lay between the germline ends.

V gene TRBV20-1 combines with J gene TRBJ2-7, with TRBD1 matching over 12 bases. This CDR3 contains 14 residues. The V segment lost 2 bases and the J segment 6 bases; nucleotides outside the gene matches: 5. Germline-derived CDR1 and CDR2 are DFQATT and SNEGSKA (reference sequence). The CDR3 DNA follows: TGCAGTGCTAGACCCGGGACAGGGGGCTTCGAGCAGTACTTC. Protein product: CSARPGTGGFEQYF.

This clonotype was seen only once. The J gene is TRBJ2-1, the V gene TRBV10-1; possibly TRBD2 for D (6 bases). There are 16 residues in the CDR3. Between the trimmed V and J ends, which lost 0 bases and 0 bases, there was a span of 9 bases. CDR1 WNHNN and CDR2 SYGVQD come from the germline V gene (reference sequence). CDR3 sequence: CASSESAGGSYNEQFF. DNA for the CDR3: TGCGCCAGCAGTGAGTCCGCCGGGGGCTCCTACAATGAGCAGTTCTTC.

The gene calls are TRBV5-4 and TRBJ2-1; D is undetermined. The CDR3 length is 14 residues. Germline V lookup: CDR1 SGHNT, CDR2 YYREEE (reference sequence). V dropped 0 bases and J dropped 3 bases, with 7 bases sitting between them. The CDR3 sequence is CASSLGRGYNEQFF. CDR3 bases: TGTGCCAGCAGCTTGGGGAGAGGCTACAATGAGCAGTTCTTC.

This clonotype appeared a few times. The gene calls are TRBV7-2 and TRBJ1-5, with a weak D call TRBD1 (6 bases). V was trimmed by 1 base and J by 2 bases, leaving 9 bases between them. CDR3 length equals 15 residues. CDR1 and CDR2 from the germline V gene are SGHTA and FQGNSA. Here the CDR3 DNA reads TGTGCCAGCAGCTTAGTCAGGGGTGGCAATCAGCCCCAGCATTTT. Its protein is CASSLVRGGNQPQHF.

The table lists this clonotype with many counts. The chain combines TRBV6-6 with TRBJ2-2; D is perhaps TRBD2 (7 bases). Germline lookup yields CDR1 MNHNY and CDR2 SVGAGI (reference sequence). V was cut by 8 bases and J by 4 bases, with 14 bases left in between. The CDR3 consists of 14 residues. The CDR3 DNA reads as TGTGCCAGCGGGGAGGGACAATCCACCGGGGAGCTGTTTTTT. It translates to CASGEGQSTGELFF.

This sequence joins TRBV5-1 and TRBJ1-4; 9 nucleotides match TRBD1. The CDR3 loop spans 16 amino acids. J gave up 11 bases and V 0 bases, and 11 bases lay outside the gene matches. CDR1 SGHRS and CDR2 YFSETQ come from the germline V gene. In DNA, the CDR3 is TGCGCCAGCAGCTTGGGTCGGACAGGGGCCCTTGGGAAACTGTTTTTT. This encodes CASSLGRTGALGKLFF.

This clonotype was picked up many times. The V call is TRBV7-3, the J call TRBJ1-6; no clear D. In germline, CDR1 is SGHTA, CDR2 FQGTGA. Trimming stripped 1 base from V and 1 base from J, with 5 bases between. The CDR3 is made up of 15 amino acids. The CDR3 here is CASSLMGSYNSPLHF. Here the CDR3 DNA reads TGTGCCAGCAGCTTAATGGGGTCCTATAATTCACCCCTCCACTTT. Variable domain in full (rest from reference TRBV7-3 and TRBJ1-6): GAGVSQTPSNKVTEKGKYVELRCDPISGHTALYWYRQSLGQGPEFLIYFQGTGAADDSGLPNDRFFAVRPEGSVSTLKIQRTERGDSAVYLCASSLMGSYNSPLHFGNGTRLTVT.

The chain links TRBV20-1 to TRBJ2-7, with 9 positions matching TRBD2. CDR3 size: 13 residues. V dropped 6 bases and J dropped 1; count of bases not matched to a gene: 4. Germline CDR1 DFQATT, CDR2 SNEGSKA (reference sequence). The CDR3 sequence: CSAGLAYSYEQYF. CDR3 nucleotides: TGCAGTGCCGGACTAGCGTATTCCTACGAGCAGTACTTC.

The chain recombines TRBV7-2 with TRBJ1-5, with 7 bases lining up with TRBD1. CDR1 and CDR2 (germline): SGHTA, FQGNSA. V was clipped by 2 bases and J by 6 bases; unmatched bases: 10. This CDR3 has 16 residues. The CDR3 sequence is CASSLQGDNSGQPQHF. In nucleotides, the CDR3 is TGTGCCAGCAGCTTACAGGGGGACAATTCAGGTCAGCCCCAGCATTTT.

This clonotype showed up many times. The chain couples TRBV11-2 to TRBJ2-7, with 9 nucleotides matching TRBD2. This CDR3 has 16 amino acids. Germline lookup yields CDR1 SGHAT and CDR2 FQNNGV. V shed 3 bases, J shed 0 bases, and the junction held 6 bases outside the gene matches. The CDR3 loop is CASSFAGTSPSYEQYF. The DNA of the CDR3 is TGTGCCAGCAGCTTTGCCGGGACTAGCCCCTCCTACGAGCAGTACTTC.

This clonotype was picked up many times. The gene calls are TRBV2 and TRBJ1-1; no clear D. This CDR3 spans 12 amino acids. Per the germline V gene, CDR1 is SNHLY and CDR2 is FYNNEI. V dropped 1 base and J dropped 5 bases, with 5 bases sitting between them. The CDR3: CASSEGATEAFF. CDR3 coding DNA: TGTGCCAGCAGTGAAGGGGCTACTGAAGCTTTCTTT.

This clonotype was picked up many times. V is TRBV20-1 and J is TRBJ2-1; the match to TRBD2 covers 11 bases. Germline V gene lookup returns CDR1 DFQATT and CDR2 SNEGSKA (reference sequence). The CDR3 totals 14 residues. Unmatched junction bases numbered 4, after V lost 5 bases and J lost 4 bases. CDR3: CSAERLAGYNEQFF. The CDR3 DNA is TGCAGTGCTGAGCGACTAGCGGGGTACAATGAGCAGTTCTTC.

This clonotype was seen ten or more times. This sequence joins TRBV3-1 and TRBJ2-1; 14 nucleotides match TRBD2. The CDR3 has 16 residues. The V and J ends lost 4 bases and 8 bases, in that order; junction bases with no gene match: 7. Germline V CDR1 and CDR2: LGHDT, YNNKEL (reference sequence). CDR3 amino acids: CASSLRLAGGLDEQFF. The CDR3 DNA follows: TGTGCCAGCAGCCTCAGACTAGCGGGAGGGCTGGATGAGCAGTTCTTC.

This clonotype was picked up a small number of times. The CDR3 DNA follows: TGCAGCGTTACCTCCGGGACTAGCCTTTCCTACGAGCAGTACTTC. Translating it yields CSVTSGTSLSYEQYF. The V call is TRBV29-1, the J call TRBJ2-7; 9 bases match TRBD2. The trim removed 5 bases at V and 1 base at J, leaving 9 bases unmatched. CDR1 and CDR2 (germline): SQVTM, ANQGSEA. The CDR3 is made up of 15 amino acids.